Presented here are 7 T cell receptor beta chains from one specimen sequenced in a study of response to subunit inactivated influenza vaccine. TCRdb reprocessed the RT-PCR reads via MiXCR and lists one record per CDR3 protein. The sample holds 630,000 or so distinct CDR3 sequences, about 15% seen once. The sample was PBMCs from blood, taken 11 to 12 days after vaccination. These receptors were collected from a middle-aged man who received an inactivated influenza vaccine.

This chain joins TRBV3-1 and TRBJ1-3; D gene unclear. Germline assignment: CDR1 LGHDT and CDR2 YNNKEL (reference sequence). Trimming removed 4 bases from V and 2 bases from J, with 12 bases in between. CDR3 length equals 15 residues. CDR3 loop: CASSPRKGTGNTIYF. In nucleotides, the CDR3 is TGTGCCAGCAGCCCCCGGAAGGGAACTGGAAACACCATATATTTT.

The rearrangement uses TRBV12-3 or TRBV12-4 and TRBJ2-5, with 7 bases identical to TRBD2. The CDR3 is 15 residues long. The junction had 6 bases not matched to a gene; V was cut back by 0 bases and J by 5 bases. The CDR3 bases are TGTGCCAGCAGTTTAGCGGGCGGGAGAGCGGAGACCCAGTACTTC. Its translation is CASSLAGGRAETQYF.

This clonotype was counted a few times. The J gene is TRBJ2-3, the V gene TRBV6-1; maybe TRBD1 (7 bases). The germline V gene encodes CDR1 MNHNS and CDR2 SASEGT. Trimming shortened V by 6 bases and J by 3 bases, and 13 bases separated the two germline ends. CDR3 size: 14 residues. In nucleotides, the CDR3 is TGTGCCAGCAGGGAGGGGGCAAATACAGATACGCAGTATTTT. Protein: CASREGANTDTQYF.

Only a few counts were recorded for this clonotype. This chain links TRBV20-1 with TRBJ2-7, with D uncertain. This CDR3 is built from 14 residues. Germline values: CDR1 DFQATT, CDR2 SNEGSKA (reference sequence). Trimming stripped 1 base from V and 6 bases from J, with 16 bases between. CDR3 DNA sequence: TGCAGTGCTAGAGCCGCCCCCGGGTCTGGCGAGCAGTACTTC. Its translation is CSARAAPGSGEQYF.

This clonotype was observed at least ten times. The genes are TRBV15 and TRBJ2-2; the match to TRBD2 covers 15 bases. With 5 bases clipped from V and 6 bases from J, the junction kept 4 bases outside the gene matches. The length of the CDR3 is 16 residues. Germline V lookup: CDR1 LNHNV, CDR2 YYDKDF (reference sequence). CDR3 sequence (DNA): TGTGCCACCAGCTGGGGACTAGCGGGAGGTGCCGGGGAGCTGTTTTTT. It specifies CATSWGLAGGAGELFF.

This clonotype was seen more than once but under ten times. The chain has TRBV18 and TRBJ1-1; D is uncertain. The germline CDR1 and CDR2 sequences are KGHSH and LQKENI. V dropped 4 bases and J dropped 3 bases, with 12 bases sitting between them. CDR3 size: 14 residues. DNA of the CDR3: TGTGCCAGCTCACGGGTGGATCTGGACACTGAAGCTTTCTTT. Amino acids: CASSRVDLDTEAFF.

This chain uses TRBV20-1 with TRBJ1-3, with TRBD1 as a possible D gene (6 bases). CDR1 and CDR2 from the germline V gene are DFQATT and SNEGSKA (reference sequence). CDR3 length: 14 residues. V lost 6 bases and J 7 bases, leaving 19 bases between the germline ends. The CDR3 nucleotides read TGCAGTGCCCCACAACAGGGATCAGTCAACACCATATATTTT. This gives the protein CSAPQQGSVNTIYF.